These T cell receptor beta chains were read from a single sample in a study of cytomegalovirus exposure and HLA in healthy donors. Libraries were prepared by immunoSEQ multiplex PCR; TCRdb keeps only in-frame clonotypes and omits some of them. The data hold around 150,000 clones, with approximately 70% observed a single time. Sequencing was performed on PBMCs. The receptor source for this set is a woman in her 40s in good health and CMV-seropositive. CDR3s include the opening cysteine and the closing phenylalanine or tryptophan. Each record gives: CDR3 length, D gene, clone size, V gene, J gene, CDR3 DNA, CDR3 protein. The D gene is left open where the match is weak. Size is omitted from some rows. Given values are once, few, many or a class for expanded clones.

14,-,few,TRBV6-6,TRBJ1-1,TGTGCCAGCAGTTACGAGGGGGATGGCACTGAAGCTTTCTTT,CASSYEGDGTEAFF
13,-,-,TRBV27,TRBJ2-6,TGTGCCAGCGGCAAATCTGGGGCCAACGTCCTGACTTTC,CASGKSGANVLTF
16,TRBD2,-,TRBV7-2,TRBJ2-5,TGTGCCAGCAGCCCCTGGACTAGCGGGGGGGGAGGGACCCAGTACTTC,CASSPWTSGGGGTQYF
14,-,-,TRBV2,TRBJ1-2,TGTGCCAGCAGTGAAGCTGGAGTCCTCTATGGCTACACCTTC,CASSEAGVLYGYTF
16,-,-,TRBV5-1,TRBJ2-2,TGCGCCAGCAGCTTGTGGGCGGGGGCTAACACCGGGGAGCTGTTTTTT,CASSLWAGANTGELFF
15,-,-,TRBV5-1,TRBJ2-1,TGCGCCAGCAGCTTTTCCCGGAGGGGTTACAATGAGCAGTTCTTC,CASSFSRRGYNEQFF
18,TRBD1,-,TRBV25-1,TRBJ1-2,TGTGCCAGCAGTGACACCGGGACAGGGGGCGGAATGATGTATGGCTACACCTTC,CASSDTGTGGGMMYGYTF
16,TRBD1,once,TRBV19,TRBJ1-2,TGTGCCAGTAGTACCCGGACAGGGAGGACTAACTATGGCTACACCTTC,CASSTRTGRTNYGYTF
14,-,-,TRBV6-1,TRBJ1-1,TGTGCCAGCAGTGTCGTAGGGGATCGGACTGAAGCTTTCTTT,CASSVVGDRTEAFF
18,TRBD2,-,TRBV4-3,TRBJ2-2,TGCGCCAGCAGCCAAGGGGTAGCGGGAGGGCCTTACACCGGGGAGCTGTTTTTT,CASSQGVAGGPYTGELFF
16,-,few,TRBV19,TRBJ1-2,TGTGCCAGTAGTATAGAAGGGGGACACTGGGACTATGGCTACACCTTC,CASSIEGGHWDYGYTF
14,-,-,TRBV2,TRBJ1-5,TGTGCCAGCAGTGCCCAGGGGAACAATCAGCCCCAGAATTTT,CASSAQGNNQPQNF
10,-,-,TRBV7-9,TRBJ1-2,TGTGCCAGCAGCGACTATGGCTACCCCTTC,CASSDYGYPF
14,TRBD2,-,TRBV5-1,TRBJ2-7,TGCGCCAGCAGCTTGGGCGGGAGCGACTACGAGCAGTACTTC,CASSLGGSDYEQYF
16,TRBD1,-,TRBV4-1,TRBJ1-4,TGCGCCAGCAGCCAAGGAGGGGACAGGGGGCGCGGAAAACTGTTTTTT,CASSQGGDRGRGKLFF
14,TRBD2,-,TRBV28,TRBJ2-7,TGTGCCAGCAGTTTAGCGGGAGGGACCTACGAGCAGTACTTC,CASSLAGGTYEQYF
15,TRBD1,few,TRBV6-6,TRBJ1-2,TGTGCCAGCAGTTACGAGGACAGGGGGCTAGGTGGCTACACCTTC,CASSYEDRGLGGYTF
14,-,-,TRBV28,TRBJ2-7,TGTGCCAGCAGCCCTGAGGCGGAGATCTACGAGCAGTACTTC,CASSPEAEIYEQYF
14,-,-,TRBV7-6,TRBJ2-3,TGTGCCAGCAGCTTAGATTCCCGTGGGGCAACGCAGTATTTT,CASSLDSRGATQYF
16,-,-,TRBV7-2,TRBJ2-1,TGTGCCAGCAGCTTAGTGCCCAGCGGCGTTTACAATGAGCAGTTCTTC,CASSLVPSGVYNEQFF
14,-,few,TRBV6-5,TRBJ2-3,TGTGCCAGCAGACCCCGGGAAGTTCCCGATACGCAGTATTTT,CASRPREVPDTQYF
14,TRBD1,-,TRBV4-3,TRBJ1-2,TGCGCCAGCAGTTTGGGACAGGGCACTTATGGCTACACCTTC,CASSLGQGTYGYTF
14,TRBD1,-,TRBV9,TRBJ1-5,TGTGCCAGCAGCGCCGGACAGGGGCCTGAGCCCCAGAATTTT,CASSAGQGPEPQNF
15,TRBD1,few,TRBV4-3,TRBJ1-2,TGCGCCAGCAGCCAAGATAGAAGGGGGCAGAATGGCTACACCTTC,CASSQDRRGQNGYTF
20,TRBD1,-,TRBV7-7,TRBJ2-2,TGTGCTAGCAGCTCAAGGGGGACAGGGGACAAAAGCGGGAGACCAGGGGAGCTGTTTTTT,CASSSRGTGDKSGRPGELFF
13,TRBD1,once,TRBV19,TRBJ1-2,TGTGCCAGTAGTATGGGACAGAGCTATGGCTACACCTTC,CASSMGQSYGYTF
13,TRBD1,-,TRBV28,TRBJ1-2,TGTGCCAGCAGAACGACAGGGGACTATGGCTACCCCTTC,CASRTTGDYGYPF
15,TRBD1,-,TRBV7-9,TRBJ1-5,TGTGCCAGCAGCCAAGGGACAGGCGCCAATCAGCCCCAGCATTTT,CASSQGTGANQPQHF
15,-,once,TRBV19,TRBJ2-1,TGTGCCAATACCCAACCGGAGCTCTCGGGGAATGAGCAGTTCTTC,CANTQPELSGNEQFF
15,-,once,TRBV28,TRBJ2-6,TGTGCCAGCCGGGACATGAGCTCTGGGGCCAACGTCCTGACTTTC,CASRDMSSGANVLTF
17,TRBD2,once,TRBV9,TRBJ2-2,TGTGCCAGCAGCGTACGGGGGGACCGGGCAAACACCGGGGCGCTGTTTTTT,CASSVRGDRANTGALFF
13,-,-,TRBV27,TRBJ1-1,TGTGCCAGCAGTCCCACAGGCTGGGCTGAAGCTTTCTTT,CASSPTGWAEAFF
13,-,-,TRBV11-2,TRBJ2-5,TGTGCCAGCAGCTTAGGGAGACAAGAGACCCAGTACTTC,CASSLGRQETQYF
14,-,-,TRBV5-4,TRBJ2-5,TGTGCCAGCAGCCCGGGACTGGGCCAAGAGACCCAGTACTTC,CASSPGLGQETQYF
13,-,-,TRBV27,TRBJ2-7,TGTGCCAGCAGTTTCCGGACAGTAGGCGAGCAGTACTTC,CASSFRTVGEQYF
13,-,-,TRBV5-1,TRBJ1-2,TGCGCCAGCAGCGAGACTGCTACTTATGGCTACACCTTC,CASSETATYGYTF
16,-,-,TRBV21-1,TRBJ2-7,TGTGCCAGCAGCAAACAGGGGTGGAGTCCCATCCACGAGCAGTACTTC,CASSKQGWSPIHEQYF
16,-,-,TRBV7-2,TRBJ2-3,TGTGCCAGCAGCTTAGCGGGGCGTACTAGCACAGATACGCAGTATTTT,CASSLAGRTSTDTQYF
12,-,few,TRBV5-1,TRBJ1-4,TGCGCAACAGCAAAGCTCAATGAAAAACTGTTTTTT,CATAKLNEKLFF
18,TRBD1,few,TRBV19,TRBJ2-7,TGTGCCAGTAGTTATAGTACAGGGGAAGAGTTGGAAGTCTACGAGCAGTACTTC,CASSYSTGEELEVYEQYF
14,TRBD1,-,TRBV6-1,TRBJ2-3,TGTGCCAGCAGTGAGAGGACAGGACCAGATACGCAGTATTTT,CASSERTGPDTQYF
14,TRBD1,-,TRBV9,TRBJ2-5,TGTGCCAGCAGCGTAGGTGGGACAGAAGAGACCCAGTACTTC,CASSVGGTEETQYF
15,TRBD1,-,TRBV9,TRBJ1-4,TGTGCCAGCAGCGTAACGGGACAGGGTTGGGAAAAACTGTTTTTT,CASSVTGQGWEKLFF
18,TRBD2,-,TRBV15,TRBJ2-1,TGTGCCACCAGCACCGGATCGGGCGGGAGTGTCTCCTACAATGAGCAGTTCTTC,CATSTGSGGSVSYNEQFF
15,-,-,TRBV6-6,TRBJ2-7,TGTGCCAGCAGTTATTTAGGGGAAGGCTCCTACGAGCAGTACTTC,CASSYLGEGSYEQYF
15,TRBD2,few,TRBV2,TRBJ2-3,TGTGCCAGCAGGGGGGGACTAGCCCGACCAGATACGCAGTATTTT,CASRGGLARPDTQYF
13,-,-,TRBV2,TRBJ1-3,TGTGCCAGCAGTCTCGGCCATGCGGACACCATATATTTT,CASSLGHADTIYF
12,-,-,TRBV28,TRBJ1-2,TGTGCCAGCAGTCTTGACACCTATGGCTACACCTTC,CASSLDTYGYTF
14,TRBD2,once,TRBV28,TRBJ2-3,TGTGCCAGCACCCTGGGAGGGAGCACAGGTACGCAGTATTTT,CASTLGGSTGTQYF
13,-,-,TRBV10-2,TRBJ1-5,TGCGCCAGCAGCTACGGTGGCAATCAGCCCCAGCATTTT,CASSYGGNQPQHF
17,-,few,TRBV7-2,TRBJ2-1,TGTGCCAGCAGCTCGAAGCCGGGACACAGCTCCTACAATGAGCAGTTCTTC,CASSSKPGHSSYNEQFF
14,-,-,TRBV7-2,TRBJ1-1,TGTGCCAGCAGGTTTGGTCACAGGAACACTGAAGCTTTCTTT,CASRFGHRNTEAFF
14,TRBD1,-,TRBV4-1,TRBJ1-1,TGCGCCAGCAGCCAGTCTACAGGGGAAGCTGAAGCTTTCTTT,CASSQSTGEAEAFF
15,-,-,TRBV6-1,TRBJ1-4,TGTGCCAGCAGTGGCCGACAGCTACTTAATGAAAAACTGTTTTTT,CASSGRQLLNEKLFF